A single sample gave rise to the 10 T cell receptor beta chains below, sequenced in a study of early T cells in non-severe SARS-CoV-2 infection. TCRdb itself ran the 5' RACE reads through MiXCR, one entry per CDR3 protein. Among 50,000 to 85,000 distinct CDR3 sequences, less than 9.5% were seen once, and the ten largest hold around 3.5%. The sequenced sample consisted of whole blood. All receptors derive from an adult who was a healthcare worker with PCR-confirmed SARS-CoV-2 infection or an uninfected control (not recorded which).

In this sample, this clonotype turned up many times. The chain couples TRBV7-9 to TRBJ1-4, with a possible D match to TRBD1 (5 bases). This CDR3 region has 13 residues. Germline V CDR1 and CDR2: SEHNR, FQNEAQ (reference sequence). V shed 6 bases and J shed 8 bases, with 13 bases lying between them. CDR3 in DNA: TGTGCCAGCAGTATACAGGAAGGGGAAAAACTGTTTTTT. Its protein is CASSIQEGEKLFF.

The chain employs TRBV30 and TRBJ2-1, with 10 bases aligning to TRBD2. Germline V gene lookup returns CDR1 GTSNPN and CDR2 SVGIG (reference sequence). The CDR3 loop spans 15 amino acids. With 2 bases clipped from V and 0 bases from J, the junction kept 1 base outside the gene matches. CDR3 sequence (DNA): TGTGCCTGGAGTAGCGGGAGGGTCTCCTACAATGAGCAGTTCTTC. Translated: CAWSSGRVSYNEQFF.

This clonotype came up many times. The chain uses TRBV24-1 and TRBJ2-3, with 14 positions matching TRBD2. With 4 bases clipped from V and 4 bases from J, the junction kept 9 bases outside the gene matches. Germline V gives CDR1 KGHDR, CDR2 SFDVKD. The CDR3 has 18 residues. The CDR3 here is CATSDRRTSGRKADTQYF. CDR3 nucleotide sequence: TGTGCCACCAGTGACCGCAGGACTAGCGGGAGGAAGGCAGATACGCAGTATTTT.

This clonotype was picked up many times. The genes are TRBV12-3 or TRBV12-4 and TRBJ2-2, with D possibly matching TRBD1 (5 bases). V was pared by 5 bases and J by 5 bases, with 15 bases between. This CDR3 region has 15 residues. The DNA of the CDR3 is TGTGCCAGCAGTGTTGAACAGGAATTGACCGGGGAGCTGTTTTTT. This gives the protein CASSVEQELTGELFF.

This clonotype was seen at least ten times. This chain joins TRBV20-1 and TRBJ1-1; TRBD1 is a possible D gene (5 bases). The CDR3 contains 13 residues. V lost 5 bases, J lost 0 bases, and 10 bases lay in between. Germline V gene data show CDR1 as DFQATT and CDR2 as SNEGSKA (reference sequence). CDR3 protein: CSAARQMNTEAFF. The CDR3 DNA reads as TGCAGTGCTGCTCGACAGATGAACACTGAAGCTTTCTTT.

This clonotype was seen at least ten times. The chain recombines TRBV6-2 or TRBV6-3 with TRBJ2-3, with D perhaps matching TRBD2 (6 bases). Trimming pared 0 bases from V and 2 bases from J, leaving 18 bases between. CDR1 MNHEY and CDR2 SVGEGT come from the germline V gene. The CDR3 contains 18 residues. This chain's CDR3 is CASSYSIPRLVATDTQYF. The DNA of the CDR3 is TGTGCCAGCAGTTACTCGATTCCGCGACTAGTAGCCACAGATACGCAGTATTTT.

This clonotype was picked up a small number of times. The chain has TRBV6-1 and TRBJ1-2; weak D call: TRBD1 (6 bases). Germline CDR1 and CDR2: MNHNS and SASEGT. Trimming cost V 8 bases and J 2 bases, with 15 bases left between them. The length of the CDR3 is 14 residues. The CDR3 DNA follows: TGTGCCAGCCGGCTTGGACAGTCAAACTATGGCTACACCTTC. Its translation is CASRLGQSNYGYTF.

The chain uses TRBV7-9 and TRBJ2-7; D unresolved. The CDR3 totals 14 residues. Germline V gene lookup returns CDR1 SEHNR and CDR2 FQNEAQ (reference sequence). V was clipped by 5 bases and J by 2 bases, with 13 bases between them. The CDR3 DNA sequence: TGTGCCAGCAGCCCTCCCGTGCTTCCCTACGAGCAGTACTTC. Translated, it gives CASSPPVLPYEQYF.

The chain's CDR3 is CASSLVTGLNEKLFF. As DNA, the CDR3 is TGTGCCAGCAGCTTAGTAACAGGGTTAAATGAAAAACTGTTTTTT. The rearrangement joins TRBV7-2 to TRBJ1-4, with D perhaps matching TRBD1 (6 bases). Trimming pared 1 base from V and 5 bases from J, leaving 11 bases between. The CDR3 extends over 15 amino acids. The germline V gene has CDR1 SGHTA and CDR2 FQGNSA.

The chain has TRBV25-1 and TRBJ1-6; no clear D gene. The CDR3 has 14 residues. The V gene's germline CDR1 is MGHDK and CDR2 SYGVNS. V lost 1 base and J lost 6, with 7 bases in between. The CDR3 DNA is TGTGCCAGCAGTGAATTACCAAGTAATTCACCCCTCCACTTT. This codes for CASSELPSNSPLHF.